This note documents a single T cell receptor beta chain sequence. This sample is part of a study of T cell changes during pregnancy in multiple sclerosis. Per the germline V gene, CDR1 is MNHNS and CDR2 is SASEGT. The CDR3 totals 14 residues. V was clipped by 5 bases and J by 4 bases; unmatched bases: 4. Profiling relied on immunoSEQ multiplex PCR, and the TCRdb table lists in-frame clones only, not all of them. The sample lists about 74,000 clones; around 90% were seen once. The sequence was collected from a female donor with multiple sclerosis, enrolled in a pregnancy study. The V and J genes are TRBV6-1 and TRBJ1-1; 10 bases align to TRBD1. This sample comprised peripheral blood, obtained in the third trimester of pregnancy. The CDR3 DNA follows: TGTGCCAGCAGTTGGGACAGGGGATCCACTGAAGCTTTCTTT. Translation: CASSWDRGSTEAFF.